These 11 T cell receptor beta chains were sequenced from one sample in a study of T cells in localized non-small cell lung cancer. The data were produced by immunoSEQ multiplex PCR, yet TCRdb's version contains in-frame clones alone and is incomplete. This sample has about 82,000 clones, with around three quarters found just once. The sequencing used PBMCs, collected before any cancer treatment. The receptor source for this set is a man aged 40 to 75 with stage II squamous cell lung carcinoma.

In DNA form, the CDR3 reads TGTGCCTGGAGTGTACTAACATCCCGAGGAAATTCACCCCTCCACTTT. Its protein is CAWSVLTSRGNSPLHF. The rearrangement uses TRBV30 and TRBJ1-6, with unresolved D. This CDR3 comprises 16 residues. Germline V gives CDR1 GTSNPN, CDR2 SVGIG (reference sequence). Trimming took off 0 bases at V and 7 bases at J, with 16 bases between the two ends.

The CDR3 bases are TGTGCCAGCAGCCCCAGGGGGGGGATTCTCGAGCAGTACTTC. This gives the protein CASSPRGGILEQYF. V gene TRBV7-9 combines with J gene TRBJ2-7; D may match TRBD1 or TRBD2 (7 bases each). Trimming removed 5 bases at V and 6 bases at J, with 17 bases between. CDR1 and CDR2 (germline): SEHNR, FQNEAQ (reference sequence). This CDR3 is 14 amino acids long.

This sequence joins TRBV9 and TRBJ2-2; weak D call: TRBD2 (6 bases). The CDR3 has 16 amino acids. Germline V gene sequence: CDR1 SGDLS, CDR2 YYNGEE. V was pared by 3 bases and J by 1 base, with 13 bases between. CDR3 residues: CASSGRRGENTGELFF. As DNA, the CDR3 is TGTGCCAGCAGCGGTCGGAGGGGCGAGAACACCGGGGAGCTGTTTTTT. The entire variable domain, with the rest obtained from reference TRBV9 and TRBJ2-2, is as follows: DSGVTQTPKHLITATGQRVTLRCSPRSGDLSVYWYQQSLDQGLQFLIQYYNGEERAKGNILERFSAQQFPDLHSELNLSSLELGDSALYFCASSGRRGENTGELFFGEGSRLTVL.

This clone was seen just once. The gene calls are TRBV21-1 and TRBJ2-7; the DNA was not used to check the table's D call, TRBD2. TRBV21-1 is described as a pseudogene. There are 13 residues in the CDR3. CDR3: CASSMEGNYEQYF. The CDR3 bases are TGTGCCAGCAGCATGGAGGGGAACTACGAGCAGTACTTC.

This clone was seen repeatedly, ten times or more. This sample includes further DNA sequences coding for the same CDR3. The rearrangement links TRBV9 to TRBJ2-7; TRBD1 is a possible D gene (5 bases). V gave up 1 base and J gave up 3 bases, with 11 bases separating them. CDR3 length: 14 residues. Germline CDR1 SGDLS, CDR2 YYNGEE. The CDR3 nucleotides read TGTGCCAGCAGCGTATTACAGGTCGGCTACGAGCAGTACTTC. Its translation: CASSVLQVGYEQYF.

The V gene is TRBV19, the J gene TRBJ2-7; TRBD1 aligns across 9 bases. The junction had 5 bases not matched to a gene; V was cut back by 5 bases and J by 6 bases. This CDR3 comprises 13 residues. CDR1 LNHDA and CDR2 SQIVND come from the germline V gene (reference sequence). The CDR3 reads CASSSGQGSEQYF. The CDR3 DNA is TGTGCCAGTAGTTCCGGACAGGGGAGCGAGCAGTACTTC.

This rearrangement joins TRBV5-1 to TRBJ2-5; D gene ambiguous. Germline V gene sequence: CDR1 SGHRS, CDR2 YFSETQ. V was cut by 3 bases and J by 4 bases, with 7 bases left in between. The CDR3 runs to 12 residues. The CDR3 coding sequence is TGCGCCAGCAGCTATACGGGAGAGACCCAGTACTTC. Translating it yields CASSYTGETQYF.

This clone was seen a handful of times. The chain employs TRBV4-1 and TRBJ2-7; D is possibly TRBD2 (5 bases). V was clipped by 3 bases and J by 2 bases, with 14 bases between them. Germline V lookup: CDR1 MGHRA, CDR2 YSYEKL. The length of the CDR3 is 15 residues. CDR3 nucleotide sequence: TGCGCCAGCAGCCATAGGGATGGGGAGACCTACGAGCAGTACTTC. Protein product: CASSHRDGETYEQYF.

A single count supports this clone. The V and J genes are TRBV11-2 and TRBJ1-1, with a possible D match to TRBD1 (5 bases). Germline loops: CDR1 SGHAT, CDR2 FQNNGV. V was clipped by 5 bases and J by 2 bases, with 9 bases between them. CDR3 length: 13 amino acids. The CDR3 region is CASSQQGNTEAFF. The CDR3 bases are TGTGCCAGCAGCCAGCAGGGTAACACTGAAGCTTTCTTT.

The chain employs TRBV4-3 and TRBJ2-2; D possibly corresponds to TRBD1 (5 bases). The germline CDR1 and CDR2 sequences are LGHNA and YSLEER. V dropped 4 bases and J dropped 4 bases, with 13 bases sitting between them. This CDR3 has 15 residues. This chain's CDR3 is CASSLYSQGTGELFF. The CDR3 DNA reads as TGCGCCAGCAGCCTTTACAGCCAGGGCACCGGGGAGCTGTTTTTT.

The chain links TRBV5-4 to TRBJ1-5; 7 bases fit TRBD1. The V and J ends lost 1 base and 4 bases, in that order; junction bases with no gene match: 2. Germline CDR1 reads SGHNT; CDR2 reads YYREEE (reference sequence). The CDR3 loop spans 14 amino acids. CDR3 nucleotides: TGTGCCAGCAGCTTGCAGGGGGGTAATCAGCCCCAGCATTTT. It is translated as CASSLQGGNQPQHF.